This T cell receptor beta chain was profiled in a study of blood T cell repertoires in COVID-19. Clones were read by immunoSEQ multiplex PCR, and TCRdb kept only the in-frame ones, dropping some. The data contain 58,000 or so clones, less than 90% of them singletons. Germline V gives CDR1 ENHRY, CDR2 SYGVKD. The length of the CDR3 is 13 residues. V shed 7 bases, J shed 7 bases, and the junction held 7 bases outside the gene matches. The chain uses TRBV10-3 and TRBJ1-2; the match to TRBD1 covers 9 bases. The sample comprised peripheral blood. This TCR was recovered from a woman in her 70s with active COVID-19. CDR3 sequence (DNA): TGTGCCATCAACCCGGGACAGGGTTTTGGCTACACCTTC. This translates into CAINPGQGFGYTF.